This T cell receptor (beta chain) comes out of a study of shared clonotypes between healthy human individuals. Only in-frame clones appear in the TCRdb table, and some are missing; sequencing was by immunoSEQ multiplex PCR. Among about 2.3 million clones listed, over 90% were seen once. V shed 2 bases and J 4 bases; nucleotides not matched to a gene: 9. This CDR3 has 18 amino acids. Germline values: CDR1 WSHSY, CDR2 SAAADI. Sequences were obtained from naive CD4+ T cells from PBMCs. Documented subset: CD45RA+ positively selected. J is TRBJ2-5 and V is TRBV10-2, with TRBD2 matching 14 bases. This clonotype was sampled from a man younger than 35 in good health. Some clones in this sample may be carry-over from other donors' samples. The CDR3 protein is CASSEGTSGRKSGETQYF. The CDR3 DNA sequence: TGCGCCAGCAGTGAGGGGACTAGCGGGAGAAAGAGCGGAGAGACCCAGTACTTC.